This entry is about one T cell receptor beta chain. What it binds is unknown. Ophthalmopathy patients had Clinical Activity Score at least 3, NOSPECS grade at least 4, duration under 3 months. In making diagnoses, clinical symptoms, serum thyroxine and TRAb, thyroid ultrasound and orbital computed tomography were all used. This sample stems from a study of T cells in Graves' hyperthyroidism and ophthalmopathy. Whole-study results and caveats: Separation of ophthalmopathy from stable hyperthyroidism was achieved by a 13 V-J model. Ophthalmopathy was predicted by the model a median of approximately 6 months ahead of onset.

Germline CDR1 is SEHNR and CDR2 is FQNEAQ (reference sequence). The ends were cut back, 5 bases at V and 6 bases at J, with 13 bases in the middle. CDR3 length: 14 residues. The investigators amplified TCR beta CDR3 regions from RNA transcripts. First-round RT-PCR with HTBI primers amplified the TCR CDR3 region. TCRdb passed the multiplex PCR reads through MiXCR, listing each CDR3 protein once. Of 330,000 or so distinct CDR3 sequences in the sample, approximately 19% are singletons; the top ten hold less than 45%. The sequence was obtained from a man in his forties or fifties with Graves' ophthalmopathy. The specimen was blood. The rearrangement joins TRBV7-9 to TRBJ2-2; D remains unclear. The CDR3 nucleotides read TGTGCCAGCAGCCGGGCCGGGCCCTCCGGGGAGCTGTTTTTT. It codes for CASSRAGPSGELFF.